These 2 T cell receptor beta chains originate from one sample sequenced in a study of cytomegalovirus exposure and HLA in healthy donors. The PCR was carried out with 60 Vbeta primers and 13 Jbeta primers. Only in-frame clones appear in the TCRdb table, and some are missing; sequencing was by immunoSEQ multiplex PCR. The sample table sets out around 70,000 clones. Sequencing input: PBMCs. All receptors derive from a woman aged 40-49 years in good health and CMV-seropositive.

The genes are TRBV5-6 and TRBJ1-2, with 8 bases fitting TRBD1. Germline lookup yields CDR1 SGHDT and CDR2 YYEEEE. There are 13 residues in the CDR3. The ends lost 0 bases at V and 6 bases at J; junction bases unmatched: 1. CDR3 coding DNA: TGTGCCAGCAGCTTGGGGACAGGGAATGGCTACACCTTC. Residues: CASSLGTGNGYTF.

The chain links TRBV5-1 to TRBJ2-4, with no clear D. This CDR3 comprises 16 residues. Trimming left V 0 bases short and J 2 bases short, with 12 bases between. CDR1 and CDR2 from the germline V gene are SGHRS and YFSETQ. The CDR3 DNA reads TGCGCCAGCAGCTTGGATGTCTACGTTTCCAAAAACATTCAGTACTTC. Residues: CASSLDVYVSKNIQYF.